A single sample is the source of the 25 T cell receptor beta chains below, sequenced in a study of T-cell memory formation after mild COVID-19. Using its own MiXCR run on the 5' RACE reads, TCRdb lists one record per CDR3 protein. Among about 190,000 distinct CDR3 sequences listed, approximately 16% were seen once. Sequencing used PBMCs or a T cell subset sorted from them (not recorded which). These receptors came from an adult woman who had mild COVID-19 (a few samples of this study predate the infection). Cell type and time point are not known.

The rearrangement joins TRBV6-5 to TRBJ2-7; D is undetermined. CDR1 is MNHEY, CDR2 SVGAGI, per germline. The germline V and J ends were trimmed by 7 bases and 7 bases, with 17 bases remaining between them. The CDR3 extends over 13 amino acids. As DNA, the CDR3 is TGTGCCAGCAATCGGGCAGGAACCTTTGAGCAGTACTTC. It is translated as CASNRAGTFEQYF.

The chain is built from TRBV5-4 and TRBJ2-1, with a weak D call TRBD1 (6 bases). From germline, CDR1 is SGHNT and CDR2 YYREEE (reference sequence). This CDR3 region has 13 residues. V gave up 1 base and J gave up 5 bases, with 7 bases separating them. The DNA for the CDR3 is TGTGCCAGCAGCTTGCAGGGGCACAATGAGCAGTTCTTC. It is translated as CASSLQGHNEQFF.

The chain has TRBV10-3 and TRBJ1-1, with 7 positions matching TRBD1. V lost 0 bases, J lost 6 bases, and 4 bases stayed unmatched. This CDR3 has 14 amino acids. Germline CDR1 ENHRY, CDR2 SYGVKD. This CDR3 reads CAISESGQTPEAFF. The CDR3 bases are TGTGCCATCAGTGAGTCGGGACAGACCCCTGAAGCTTTCTTT.

At least ten counts were recorded for this clonotype. The V gene is TRBV18, the J gene TRBJ2-3; D possibly corresponds to TRBD1 (6 bases). This CDR3 has 15 residues. The V gene's germline CDR1 is KGHSH and CDR2 LQKENI. V was clipped by 1 base and J by 2 bases, with 10 bases between them. The CDR3 DNA reads TGTGCCAGCTCACCACTGGCAGGGGCCACAGATACGCAGTATTTT. Its translation: CASSPLAGATDTQYF. Supplemented by reference TRBV18 and TRBJ2-3, the full variable domain reads NAGVMQNPRHLVRRRGQEARLRCSPMKGHSHVYWYRQLPEEGLKFMVYLQKENIIDESGMPKERFSAEFPKEGPSILRIQQVVRGDSAAYFCASSPLAGATDTQYFGPGTRLTVL.

This sequence joins TRBV18 and TRBJ1-2, with D uncertain. The ends were cut back, 4 bases at V and 1 base at J, with 16 bases in the middle. Per germline, CDR1 KGHSH and CDR2 LQKENI. This CDR3 spans 16 amino acids. For the CDR3, the DNA is TGTGCCAGCTCACGAGCGGCAGCAGACCTTAACTATGGCTACACCTTC. Residues: CASSRAAADLNYGYTF.

The chain carries TRBV6-5 and TRBJ1-5; D ambiguous. The CDR3 has 14 residues. Germline-derived CDR1 and CDR2 are MNHEY and SVGAGI. V gave up 3 bases and J gave up 2 bases, with 8 bases separating them. The CDR3 protein is CASSYLGGNQPQHF. Written as DNA, the CDR3 is TGTGCCAGCAGTTATCTTGGGGGCAATCAGCCCCAGCATTTT.

This clonotype was counted ten times or more. This chain uses TRBV4-3 with TRBJ2-3; 9 bases map to TRBD2. Trimming took 4 bases from V and 3 from J; bases not matched to a gene: 8. Germline CDR1 LGHNA, CDR2 YSLEER. This CDR3 is 16 amino acids long. CDR3 nucleotides: TGCGCCAGCAGCCGGGAGGGACTAGCCTTTACAGATACGCAGTATTTT. As protein: CASSREGLAFTDTQYF.

The V and J genes are TRBV12-3 or TRBV12-4 and TRBJ1-4; 7 positions agree with TRBD1. The CDR3 covers 15 residues. Trimming took 7 bases from V and 12 from J; bases not matched to a gene: 17. The DNA for the CDR3 is TGTGCCAGCACCCCGCGTCGGGGACAGATGAAAGAACTGTTTTTT. Its translation: CASTPRRGQMKELFF.

A few counts support this clonotype. The chain recombines TRBV5-5 with TRBJ1-4; D unclear. Trimming took 0 bases from V and 4 from J, leaving 16 bases between them. The CDR3 loop spans 17 amino acids. Germline CDR1 reads SGHKS; CDR2 reads YYEKEE (reference sequence). CDR3 sequence (DNA): TGTGCCAGCAGCTTGGCCGCCCGATCCAATGGTAATGAAAAACTGTTTTTT. It encodes CASSLAARSNGNEKLFF.

This clonotype has only a few counts. The V call is TRBV24-1, the J call TRBJ2-5; the D gene could be TRBD1 or TRBD2 (5 bases each). Per germline, CDR1 KGHDR and CDR2 SFDVKD. V was pared by 1 base and J by 1 base, with 15 bases between. CDR3 length: 17 amino acids. CDR3 in amino acids: CATSDFGATGFQETQYF. The CDR3 DNA reads as TGTGCCACCAGTGATTTCGGGGCCACAGGATTCCAAGAGACCCAGTACTTC.

This clonotype came up a few times. CDR3: CASSPSSGSYEQYF. The CDR3 DNA reads as TGTGCCAGCAGCCCCTCTAGCGGGTCCTACGAGCAGTACTTC. The V call is TRBV11-3, the J call TRBJ2-7; 8 bases are shared with TRBD2. This CDR3 has 14 amino acids. CDR1 is SGHNT, CDR2 YENEEA, per germline. The trim removed 5 bases at V and 1 base at J, leaving 4 bases unmatched.

The chain has TRBV18 and TRBJ2-7, with D perhaps TRBD1 (6 bases). The V end was cut by 5 bases, the J end by 0 bases, with 11 bases between. Germline loops: CDR1 KGHSH, CDR2 LQKENI. This CDR3 is 14 amino acids long. The CDR3 loop reads CASSSGTNSYEQYF. The CDR3 DNA reads TGTGCCAGCTCATCCGGGACAAACTCCTACGAGCAGTACTTC.

In this sample, this clonotype turned up many times. This chain links TRBV7-9 with TRBJ1-5; D may be TRBD1 (5 bases). The germline V gene encodes CDR1 SEHNR and CDR2 FQNEAQ (reference sequence). The length of the CDR3 is 17 residues. Trimming took off 1 base at V and 5 bases at J, with 18 bases between the two ends. CDR3 sequence (DNA): TGTGCCAGCAGCTTAGGTGGTTGGACATCGGGGGATCAGCCCCAGCATTTT. It translates to CASSLGGWTSGDQPQHF.

This clonotype was counted only a few times. In DNA form, the CDR3 reads TGTGCCAGCAGGCGACAGGGGGTTTTCACAGATACGCAGTATTTT. Its protein is CASRRQGVFTDTQYF. The J gene is TRBJ2-3, the V gene TRBV7-8, with 9 bases identical to TRBD1. Germline V CDR1 and CDR2: SGHVS, FQNEAQ. Unmatched junction bases numbered 6, after V lost 6 bases and J lost 2 bases. CDR3 size: 15 residues.

This clonotype showed up just a few times. CDR3 protein: CASSLLSLRTSGNTIYF. The CDR3 region has the DNA TGTGCCAGCAGTTTATTATCCCTCAGAACCTCTGGAAACACCATATATTTT. The chain has TRBV28 and TRBJ1-3, with D unresolved. Germline-derived CDR1 and CDR2 are MDHEN and SYDVKM. V was pared by 1 base and J by 0 bases, with 13 bases between. This CDR3 region has 17 residues.

At least ten counts were recorded for this clonotype. The chain recombines TRBV12-3 or TRBV12-4 with TRBJ2-7; weak D call: TRBD2 (7 bases). The CDR3 spans 13 residues. Trimming removed 8 bases at V and 6 bases at J, with 17 bases between. In DNA form, the CDR3 reads TGTGCCAGCCGCCTCGCGGGGGCAGGCGAGCAGTACTTC. Protein: CASRLAGAGEQYF.

This chain uses TRBV20-1 with TRBJ2-3; a weak D match, TRBD2 (5 bases). This CDR3 region has 14 residues. Germline lookup yields CDR1 DFQATT and CDR2 SNEGSKA (reference sequence). V shed 5 bases and J shed 0 bases, with 12 bases lying between them. CDR3 sequence (DNA): TGCAGTGCTGGTGAGCGGACTAGCACAGATACGCAGTATTTT. As protein: CSAGERTSTDTQYF.

This chain uses TRBV24-1 with TRBJ2-5, with D maybe TRBD2 (5 bases). V lost 5 bases and J 2 bases, leaving 8 bases between the germline ends. Germline assignment: CDR1 KGHDR and CDR2 SFDVKD. The CDR3 covers 13 residues. The CDR3: CATSGSGQETQYF. CDR3 nucleotide sequence: TGTGCCACCAGTGGGTCGGGGCAAGAGACCCAGTACTTC.

This clonotype was detected a few times. The CDR3 DNA reads as TGTGCCAGCAGTTTACTTGGTCAGACTAGCACAGATACGCAGTATTTT. This sequence encodes CASSLLGQTSTDTQYF. The V call is TRBV12-3 or TRBV12-4, the J call TRBJ2-3; D call uncertain. V gave up 2 bases and J gave up 0 bases, with 12 bases separating them. The CDR3 extends over 16 amino acids.

This clonotype was seen a few times. This rearrangement joins TRBV7-3 to TRBJ1-1; TRBD1 matches 8 bases. Germline V gene lookup returns CDR1 SGHTA and CDR2 FQGTGA. The CDR3 runs to 15 residues. Unmatched junction bases numbered 3, after V lost 3 bases and J lost 0 bases. Here the CDR3 DNA reads TGTGCCAGCAGCTTGGACAGGGCGATGAACACTGAAGCTTTCTTT. It translates to CASSLDRAMNTEAFF.

The V and J genes are TRBV12-3 or TRBV12-4 and TRBJ1-1, with a tentative D call TRBD1 (5 bases). The CDR3 consists of 11 residues. Trimming pared 2 bases from V and 11 bases from J, leaving 9 bases between. The CDR3 DNA is TGTGCCAGCAGTTTAAGGGGATTCGCTTTCTTT. Its protein is CASSLRGFAFF.

The gene calls are TRBV27 and TRBJ1-4; D ambiguous. The CDR3 has 15 amino acids. CDR1 MNHEY and CDR2 SMNVEV come from the germline V gene (reference sequence). The germline V and J ends were trimmed by 5 bases and 8 bases, with 18 bases remaining between them. In DNA, the CDR3 is TGTGCCAGCAGTCTCACCTGGGAAGGCTACGAAAAACTGTTTTTT. This sequence encodes CASSLTWEGYEKLFF.

The rearrangement links TRBV24-1 to TRBJ2-1, with D perhaps TRBD2 (6 bases). CDR1 is KGHDR, CDR2 SFDVKD, per germline. The CDR3 consists of 15 residues. Trimming pared 9 bases from V and 5 bases from J, leaving 19 bases between. The CDR3 region has the DNA TGTGCCACCGCGGGGTTGGGCCAGGGCGACAATGAGCAGTTCTTC. Translated: CATAGLGQGDNEQFF.

This clonotype has just a few counts. The V and J genes are TRBV4-3 and TRBJ2-2; 8 bases line up with TRBD2. J was trimmed by 2 bases and V by 11 bases; bases with no gene match: 10. The V gene's germline CDR1 is LGHNA and CDR2 YSLEER. The length of the CDR3 is 15 residues. The CDR3 bases are TGCGCCTCAGGAAGGCGGGAGGTTAACACCGGGGAGCTGTTTTTT. As protein: CASGRREVNTGELFF.

This clonotype was detected a few times. The rearrangement uses TRBV4-3 and TRBJ2-3; D remains ambiguous. The CDR3 runs to 15 residues. CDR1 and CDR2 from the germline V gene are LGHNA and YSLEER. Trimming pared 0 bases from V and 3 bases from J, leaving 10 bases between. CDR3 sequence reads: CASSQDLGTTDTQYF. The CDR3 DNA reads TGCGCCAGCAGCCAAGATCTCGGTACAACAGATACGCAGTATTTT.